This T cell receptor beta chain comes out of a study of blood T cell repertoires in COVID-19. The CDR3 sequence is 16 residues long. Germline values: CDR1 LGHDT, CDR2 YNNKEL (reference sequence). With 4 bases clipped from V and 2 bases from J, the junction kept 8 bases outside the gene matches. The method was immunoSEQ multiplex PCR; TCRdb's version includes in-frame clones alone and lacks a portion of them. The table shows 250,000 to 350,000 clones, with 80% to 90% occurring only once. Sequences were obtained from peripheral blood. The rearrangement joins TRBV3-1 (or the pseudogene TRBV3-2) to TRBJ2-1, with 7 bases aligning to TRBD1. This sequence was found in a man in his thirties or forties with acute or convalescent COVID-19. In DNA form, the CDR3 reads TGTGCCAGCAGCCTAGCCCCCGGGACAGCCTACAATGAGCAGTTCTTC. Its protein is CASSLAPGTAYNEQFF.